This T cell receptor (beta chain) was recovered during a study of T cell responses to AZD1222 COVID-19 vaccine. Libraries were prepared by immunoSEQ multiplex PCR; TCRdb keeps only in-frame clonotypes and omits some of them. The sample includes some 150,000 clones, approximately 89% of them seen just once. Study-wide points: At study baseline, merely over 5 AZD1222 recipients were seropositive. White British ancestry dominated among donors, who included more females, and clonal diversity was possibly underestimated. Sampling that yielded the repertoires occurred only after the peak T cell response. Spike-specific TCR depth and breadth grew after two AZD1222 doses.

This CDR3 has 16 residues. With 5 bases clipped from V and 1 base from J, the junction kept 10 bases outside the gene matches. Germline lookup yields CDR1 MNHNY and CDR2 SVGAGI (reference sequence). This clone was detected only once. The antigen remains undetermined. The V and J genes are TRBV6-6 and TRBJ1-1; 7 nucleotides match TRBD1. The clonotype originates from an adult in good health. This sample comprised peripheral blood, obtained on day 0 of AZD1222 vaccination. In nucleotides, the CDR3 is TGTGCCAGCAGTCGACCCGCGGGACAGTGGAACACTGAAGCTTTCTTT. Its protein product is CASSRPAGQWNTEAFF.